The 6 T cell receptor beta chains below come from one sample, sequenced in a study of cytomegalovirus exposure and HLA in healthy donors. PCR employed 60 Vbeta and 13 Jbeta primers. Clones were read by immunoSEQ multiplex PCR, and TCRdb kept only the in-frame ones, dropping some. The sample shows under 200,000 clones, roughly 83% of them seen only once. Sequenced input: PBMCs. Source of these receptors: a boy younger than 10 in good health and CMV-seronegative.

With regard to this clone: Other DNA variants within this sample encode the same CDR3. The CDR3 loop is CASSPGLAAYNEQFF. The CDR3 DNA reads TGTGCCAGCAGCCCGGGACTAGCGGCCTACAATGAGCAGTTCTTC. The chain couples TRBV5-4 to TRBJ2-1; 11 positions match TRBD2. This CDR3 is 15 amino acids long. In germline, CDR1 is SGHNT, CDR2 YYREEE (reference sequence). V lost 4 bases to trimming and J lost 2 bases; unmatched junction nucleotides: 2. Based on the CDR3 plus reference TRBV5-4 and TRBJ2-1, the full variable domain is ETGVTQSPTHLIKTRGQQVTLRCSSQSGHNTVSWYQQALGQGPQFIFQYYREEENGRGNFPPRFSGLQFPNYSSELNVNALELDDSALYLCASSPGLAAYNEQFFGPGTRLTVL.

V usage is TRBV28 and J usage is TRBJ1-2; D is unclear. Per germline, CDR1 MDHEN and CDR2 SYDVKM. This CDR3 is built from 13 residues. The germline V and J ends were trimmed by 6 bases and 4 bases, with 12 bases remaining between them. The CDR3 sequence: CASSFSYSYGYTF. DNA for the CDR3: TGTGCCAGCAGCTTTTCTTACTCCTATGGCTACACCTTC.

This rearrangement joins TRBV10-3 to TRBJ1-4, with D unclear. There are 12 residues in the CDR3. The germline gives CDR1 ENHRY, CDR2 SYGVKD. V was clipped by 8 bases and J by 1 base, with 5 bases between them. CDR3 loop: CAIGRTNEKLFF. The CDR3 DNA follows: TGTGCCATCGGGCGAACTAATGAAAAACTGTTTTTT.

The CDR3 DNA is TGCGCCAGCAGCCAACCCGCCGGGACAGGGGGATCTGGCTACACCTTC. This codes for CASSQPAGTGGSGYTF. This chain joins TRBV4-1 and TRBJ1-2; 11 bases match TRBD1. V was pared by 2 bases and J by 7 bases, with 9 bases of the junction left unmatched. The CDR3 is 16 residues long. Germline V gene data show CDR1 as MGHRA and CDR2 as YSYEKL.

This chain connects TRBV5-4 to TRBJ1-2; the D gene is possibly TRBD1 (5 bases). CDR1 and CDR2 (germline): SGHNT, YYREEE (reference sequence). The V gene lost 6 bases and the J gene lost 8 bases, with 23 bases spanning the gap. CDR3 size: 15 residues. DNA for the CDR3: TGTGCCAGCATACATCCCGACCGACAGTACGAGGGCTACACCTTC. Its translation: CASIHPDRQYEGYTF.

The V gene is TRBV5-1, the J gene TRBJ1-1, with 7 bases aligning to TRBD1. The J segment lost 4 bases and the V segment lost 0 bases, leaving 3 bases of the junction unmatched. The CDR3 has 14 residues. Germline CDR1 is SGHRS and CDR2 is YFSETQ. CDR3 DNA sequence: TGCGCCAGCAGCTTGGGTTCAGGGGGCACTGAAGCTTTCTTT. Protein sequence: CASSLGSGGTEAFF.